This TCR beta chain originates from a study of STAT5B mutations in CD4+ large granular lymphocyte leukemia. Study information: Healthy donors showed HLA-associated enrichment of the CDR3 'QG' motif. Study results and caveats: CD4-sorted patient repertoires seemed more clonal than healthy CD4+ repertoires.

The assay was immunoSEQ multiplex PCR, and TCRdb's table has in-frame clones only and misses some. This table holds some 35,000 clones, 69% found once. This clone has a handful of counts. Its antigen is unidentified. This CDR3 contains 13 residues. Germline lookup yields CDR1 MRHNA and CDR2 SNTAGT. Trimming took 6 bases from V and 4 from J; bases not matched to a gene: 5. The sequenced material came from CD4+ T cells from blood buffy coats. The chain couples TRBV6-4 to TRBJ1-1, with 7 bases matching TRBD1. The clonotype originates from a human donor in good health. The CDR3 nucleotides read TGTGCCAGCAGCCGGGACAGATCCACTGAAGCTTTCTTT. It encodes CASSRDRSTEAFF.